The rows below give T cell receptor beta chains drawn from one sample of a study of T cell responses to AZD1222 COVID-19 vaccine. Sequenced by immunoSEQ multiplex PCR; TCRdb stores in-frame clones only, minus some. The table records 100,000 or so clones, approximately 92% of them present only once. Sequenced here: peripheral blood, sampled on day 0 of AZD1222 vaccination. Receptors were obtained from an adult in good health. Each CDR3 is given with its conserved first and last residue.

V: TRBV28; J: TRBJ1-2; CDR3: CASSSGTGSPYGYTF
V: TRBV19; J: TRBJ2-5; CDR3: CASSIPGGTETQYF
V: TRBV19; J: TRBJ1-1; CDR3: CASSIGQGQNTEAFF
V: TRBV5-1; J: TRBJ1-2; CDR3: CASSLGDREYGYTF
V: TRBV20-1; J: TRBJ2-7; CDR3: CSASVPQGAKNEQYF
V: TRBV13; J: TRBJ2-1; CDR3: CASSVQRGPNNEQFF
V: TRBV27; J: TRBJ2-1; CDR3: CASSMGGEQFF
V: TRBV2; J: TRBJ1-5; CDR3: CASSGTGGYQPQHF
V: TRBV7-2; J: TRBJ2-5; CDR3: CASSLWGAAQETQYF
V: TRBV29-1; J: TRBJ2-3; CDR3: CSVGAGLSGTQYF
V: TRBV7-2; J: TRBJ2-7; CDR3: CASSLEGHLYEQYF
V: TRBV10-3; J: TRBJ2-1; CDR3: CAIKTSTHHSYNEQFF
V: TRBV28; J: TRBJ1-1; CDR3: CASSLQVNTEAFF
V: TRBV6-5; J: TRBJ2-5; CDR3: CASSSGLAGVYQYF
V: TRBV5-1; J: TRBJ1-1; CDR3: CASSLTGGDTEAFF
V: TRBV18; J: TRBJ2-2; CDR3: CASSPSNTGELFF
V: TRBV28; J: TRBJ1-2; CDR3: CASRDDSPGYTF
V: TRBV2; J: TRBJ2-1; CDR3: CASSGTSGGAAEQFF
V: TRBV12-3/TRBV12-4; J: TRBJ1-1; CDR3: CASSPPPNTEAFF
V: TRBV19; J: TRBJ2-1; CDR3: CASSLQIAGGLGEQFF
V: TRBV28; J: TRBJ1-2; CDR3: CASTAGSFLAGYTF
V: TRBV19; J: TRBJ1-5; CDR3: CASTLGQGFGQPQHF
V: TRBV2; J: TRBJ2-1; CDR3: CASRTSGRGEQFF
V: TRBV27; J: TRBJ1-2; CDR3: CASSNLGQTYGYTF
V: TRBV15; J: TRBJ1-1; CDR3: CATSPQMNTEAFF
V: TRBV18; J: TRBJ2-3; CDR3: CASSSGQGYTDTQYF
V: TRBV3-1/TRBV3-2; J: TRBJ1-2; CDR3: CASSQAGDTYGYTF
V: TRBV6-5; J: TRBJ1-5; CDR3: CATKSTGGANQPQHF
V: TRBV13; J: TRBJ1-3; CDR3: CASSLYPDSSGNTIYF
V: TRBV7-8; J: TRBJ1-2; CDR3: CASSLGYRASGGYTF
V: TRBV5-1; J: TRBJ1-1; CDR3: CASSLGGQNTEAFF
V: TRBV6-2/TRBV6-3; J: TRBJ2-3; CDR3: CASSTLSGGADTQYF
V: TRBV4-2; J: TRBJ1-2; CDR3: CASSQAGTGPYGYTF
V: TRBV2; J: TRBJ2-3; CDR3: CASNTAPGDTQYF
V: TRBV10-3; J: TRBJ2-2; CDR3: CAISVDTAQTGELFF
V: TRBV7-2; J: TRBJ2-3; CDR3: CASSPVAGLTDTQYF
V: TRBV25-1; J: TRBJ2-1; CDR3: CASSESHRHEQFF
V: TRBV7-6; J: TRBJ2-2; CDR3: CASSWASGENTGELFF
V: TRBV6-2/TRBV6-3; J: TRBJ2-5; CDR3: CASSAPGLARGTQYF
V: TRBV4-3; J: TRBJ2-7; CDR3: CASSQVSHSGAYEQYF
V: TRBV7-2; J: TRBJ1-5; CDR3: CASSLGGTVSQPQHF
V: TRBV7-2; J: TRBJ2-2; CDR3: CASSLRSGSGKGELFF
V: TRBV19; J: TRBJ2-3; CDR3: CASSTGLAGGKDTQYF
V: TRBV7-9; J: TRBJ2-7; CDR3: CASSFQDSRRSYEQYF
V: TRBV30; J: TRBJ1-5; CDR3: CAWSRTDPQPQHF
V: TRBV6-5; J: TRBJ2-7; CDR3: CASPSGTGASYEQYF
V: TRBV19; J: TRBJ2-2; CDR3: CASSLPGSNTGELFF
V: TRBV5-8; J: TRBJ2-3; CDR3: CASSAIRDRVTDTQYF